This entry lists 30 T cell receptor beta chains sequenced from one sample in a study of control samples from healthy donors and cancer patients. The table came from immunoSEQ multiplex PCR; TCRdb's copy has only in-frame clones and leaves some out. Altogether some 120,000 clones are present, about 94% being singletons, with the ten largest covering roughly 4%. The sample taken for sequencing was blood. The receptors derive from a man aged 30-40 years in good health.

The chain has TRBV15 and TRBJ1-1, with D possibly being TRBD1 (5 bases). Per the germline V gene, CDR1 is LNHNV and CDR2 is YYDKDF (reference sequence). The CDR3 is made up of 15 amino acids. V gave up 5 bases and J gave up 1 base, with 14 bases separating them. This CDR3 is CATSAVGRANTEAFF. The DNA for the CDR3 is TGTGCCACCAGCGCGGTTGGCAGGGCGAACACTGAAGCTTTCTTT. Variable domain in full (rest from reference TRBV15 and TRBJ1-1): DAMVIQNPRYQVTQFGKPVTLSCSQTLNHNVMYWYQQKSSQAPKLLFHYYDKDFNNEADTPDNFQSRRPNTSFCFLDIRSPGLGDTAMYLCATSAVGRANTEAFFGQGTRLTVV.

The chain has TRBV5-4 and TRBJ1-1; D uncertain. The CDR3 runs to 13 residues. CDR1 and CDR2 from the germline V gene are SGHNT and YYREEE (reference sequence). Trimming took off 2 bases at V and 1 base at J, with 6 bases between the two ends. As DNA, the CDR3 is TGTGCCAGCAGCTTATTCCCGAACACTGAAGCTTTCTTT. Protein product: CASSLFPNTEAFF.

The V and J genes are TRBV9 and TRBJ2-3; 9 positions match TRBD2. With V trimmed by 0 bases and J by 4 bases, 9 bases remained unmatched. The CDR3 consists of 17 residues. The germline gives CDR1 SGDLS, CDR2 YYNGEE. The CDR3 nucleotides are TGTGCCAGCAGCGTAGGGTTTAGCGGGGGAGTCGCAGATACGCAGTATTTT. Translation: CASSVGFSGGVADTQYF. Supplemented by reference TRBV9 and TRBJ2-3, the full variable domain reads DSGVTQTPKHLITATGQRVTLRCSPRSGDLSVYWYQQSLDQGLQFLIQYYNGEERAKGNILERFSAQQFPDLHSELNLSSLELGDSALYFCASSVGFSGGVADTQYFGPGTRLTVL.

The rearrangement joins TRBV28 to TRBJ2-2, with 9 bases that match TRBD1. CDR1 is MDHEN, CDR2 SYDVKM, per germline. The CDR3 length is 15 residues. The V gene end was trimmed by 8 bases and the J gene end by 5 bases; junction bases not matched to a gene: 9. The CDR3 bases are TGTGCCAGCGTTGCCGGGACAGGGACAACCGGGGAGCTGTTTTTT. Translated: CASVAGTGTTGELFF. Supplemented by reference TRBV28 and TRBJ2-2, the full variable domain reads DVKVTQSSRYLVKRTGEKVFLECVQDMDHENMFWYRQDPGLGLRLIYFSYDVKMKEKGDIPEGYSVSREKKERFSLILESASTNQTSMYLCASVAGTGTTGELFFGEGSRLTVL.

The V and J genes are TRBV27 and TRBJ1-2, with unresolved D. The germline V and J ends were trimmed by 6 bases and 0 bases, with 8 bases remaining between them. Germline lookup yields CDR1 MNHEY and CDR2 SMNVEV (reference sequence). The CDR3 is made up of 13 amino acids. CDR3 region: CASRGSTNYGYTF. The CDR3 nucleotides read TGTGCCAGCAGAGGGAGTACTAACTATGGCTACACCTTC.

This chain links TRBV3-1 (or the pseudogene TRBV3-2) with TRBJ1-4, with TRBD1 matching over 11 bases. Germline loops: CDR1 LGHDT, CDR2 YNNKEL (reference sequence). This CDR3 region has 16 residues. The ends lost 5 bases at V and 2 bases at J; junction bases unmatched: 4. The CDR3 sequence: CASSGQGALTNEKLFF. The CDR3 DNA follows: TGTGCCAGCAGCGGACAGGGGGCGCTGACTAATGAAAAACTGTTTTTT.

This clone was seen just once. V usage is TRBV5-4 and J usage is TRBJ2-7, with a weak D call TRBD1 (5 bases). Germline V CDR1 and CDR2: SGHNT, YYREEE (reference sequence). Trimming removed 0 bases from V and 3 bases from J, with 7 bases in between. The CDR3 length is 13 residues. CDR3 DNA: TGTGCCAGCAGCTTGGACAGGCGCTACGAGCAGTACTTC. Translating it yields CASSLDRRYEQYF. The variable domain in full, with the rest retrieved from reference TRBV5-4 and TRBJ2-7, is ETGVTQSPTHLIKTRGQQVTLRCSSQSGHNTVSWYQQALGQGPQFIFQYYREEENGRGNFPPRFSGLQFPNYSSELNVNALELDDSALYLCASSLDRRYEQYFGPGTRLTVT.

The chain couples TRBV6-5 to TRBJ1-6, with D possibly matching TRBD1 (6 bases). V was pared by 0 bases and J by 5 bases, with 11 bases between. Germline CDR1 reads MNHEY; CDR2 reads SVGAGI. The CDR3 is made up of 16 amino acids. The CDR3 loop reads CASSYSSRGHNSPLHF. The CDR3 DNA is TGTGCCAGCAGTTACTCATCCAGGGGACATAATTCACCCCTCCACTTT.

This clone is a singleton in its sample. This rearrangement joins TRBV7-8 to TRBJ1-4; D remains ambiguous. CDR3 length equals 14 residues. The V end was cut by 1 base, the J end by 8 bases, with 11 bases between. Germline lookup yields CDR1 SGHVS and CDR2 FQNEAQ. Here the CDR3 DNA reads TGTGCCAGCAGCTTAGGCACAGCAAAGGAAAAACTGTTTTTT. The encoded protein is CASSLGTAKEKLFF.

The rearrangement links TRBV28 to TRBJ1-2; no firm D call. From germline, CDR1 is MDHEN and CDR2 SYDVKM. This CDR3 has 14 residues. The ends were cut back, 1 base at V and 7 bases at J, with 13 bases in the middle. The CDR3 coding sequence is TGTGCCAGCAGTTTATTAAAAGGCATGGGTGGCTACACCTTC. It specifies CASSLLKGMGGYTF.

The V and J genes are TRBV16 and TRBJ1-3; D is ambiguous. V was pared by 0 bases and J by 0 bases, with 6 bases between. Germline V gene data show CDR1 as KGHSY and CDR2 as FQNENV. The CDR3 is 15 amino acids. The CDR3 spells CASSQSEYSGNTIYF. The CDR3 coding sequence is TGTGCCAGCAGCCAATCGGAGTACTCTGGAAACACCATATATTTT.

The chain carries TRBV7-9 and TRBJ1-2; TRBD1 matches 8 bases. The J segment lost 7 bases and the V segment lost 1 base, leaving 8 bases of the junction unmatched. The CDR3 loop spans 15 amino acids. Germline CDR1 reads SEHNR; CDR2 reads FQNEAQ (reference sequence). DNA of the CDR3: TGTGCCAGCAGCTTAGTCCTGCCAGGGGGCTCTGGCTACACCTTC. Translated: CASSLVLPGGSGYTF.

The rearrangement joins TRBV11-2 to TRBJ2-7, with 9 bases fitting TRBD2. The CDR3 is 14 residues long. CDR1 SGHAT and CDR2 FQNNGV come from the germline V gene. Trimming cost V 5 bases and J 5 bases; bases outside gene matches: 7. As DNA, the CDR3 is TGTGCCAGCAGCCCCGGGACTAGCCGCAACGAGCAGTACTTC. Translating gives CASSPGTSRNEQYF.

J is TRBJ1-1 and V is TRBV19; no clear D gene. Germline values: CDR1 LNHDA, CDR2 SQIVND (reference sequence). V lost 7 bases, J lost 1 base, and 10 bases lay in between. The CDR3 totals 13 residues. The CDR3 sequence is CASTYRRNTEAFF. The CDR3 DNA reads as TGTGCCAGTACCTATAGACGGAACACTGAAGCTTTCTTT.

The rearrangement uses TRBV19 and TRBJ2-2, with 8 bases identical to TRBD2. The CDR3 has 17 amino acids. The V segment lost 5 bases and the J segment 4 bases; nucleotides outside the gene matches: 12. Germline assignment: CDR1 LNHDA and CDR2 SQIVND (reference sequence). CDR3 loop: CASSWRGVGGGTGELFF. In DNA form, the CDR3 reads TGTGCCAGTAGTTGGCGGGGGGTAGGCGGAGGCACCGGGGAGCTGTTTTTT.

The CDR3 region has the DNA TGTGCCAGCAGCCAAGATAAGGGCTCTGGAAACACCATATATTTT. Translation gives CASSQDKGSGNTIYF. The chain couples TRBV3-1 (or the pseudogene TRBV3-2) to TRBJ1-3; the D is unclear. The CDR3 runs 15 residues. Per germline, CDR1 LGHDT and CDR2 YNNKEL (reference sequence). Trimming took off 0 bases at V and 0 bases at J, with 6 bases between the two ends.

In its sample, this clone was seen once. The chain couples TRBV6-5 to TRBJ1-4, with 10 bases fitting TRBD1. There are 14 residues in the CDR3. V dropped 6 bases and J dropped 8; count of bases not matched to a gene: 6. Germline CDR1 reads MNHEY; CDR2 reads SVGAGI. The CDR3, as DNA: TGTGCCAGCAGAGAGACAGGGGGCAAGGAAAAACTGTTTTTT. This codes for CASRETGGKEKLFF.

V usage is TRBV6-6 and J usage is TRBJ2-7; 9 nucleotides agree with TRBD1. The length of the CDR3 is 15 residues. The germline CDR1 and CDR2 sequences are MNHNY and SVGAGI (reference sequence). With V trimmed by 6 bases and J by 3 bases, 9 bases remained unmatched. Here the CDR3 reads CASRPRTGDIYEQYF. The DNA of the CDR3 is TGTGCCAGCAGACCCCGGACAGGGGATATCTACGAGCAGTACTTC.

The genes are TRBV7-8 and TRBJ2-2, with D perhaps matching TRBD2 (7 bases). The CDR3 totals 18 residues. From germline, CDR1 is SGHVS and CDR2 FQNEAQ. V was pared by 1 base and J by 4 bases, with 19 bases between. CDR3 protein: CASSLGFGGREFTGELFF. The CDR3 nucleotides are TGTGCCAGCAGCTTAGGATTCGGGGGGCGGGAGTTCACCGGGGAGCTGTTTTTT.

The sample holds a few counts of this clone. The genes are TRBV7-9 and TRBJ2-7, with D maybe TRBD2 (6 bases). CDR1 is SEHNR and CDR2 is FQNEAQ in the germline V gene (reference sequence). V was pared by 5 bases and J by 3 bases, with 14 bases between. The length of the CDR3 is 14 residues. CDR3 region: CASSAGTDYYEQYF. The CDR3 nucleotides read TGTGCCAGCAGCGCTGGGACGGACTACTACGAGCAGTACTTC.

This clone was observed once. Written as DNA, the CDR3 is TGTGCCAGCAGTCCAACTGACAGGGGACCTTTGGAAGAGACCCAGTACTTC. Amino acids: CASSPTDRGPLEETQYF. The chain combines TRBV27 with TRBJ2-5, with TRBD1 matching 8 bases. The V gene end was trimmed by 5 bases and the J gene end by 3 bases; junction bases not matched to a gene: 14. The CDR3 contains 17 residues. Germline lookup yields CDR1 MNHEY and CDR2 SMNVEV (reference sequence).

The CDR3 coding sequence is TGCGCCAGCAGCCAAGAACTGGGGATCCTTCAGCCCCAGCATTTT. Translation gives CASSQELGILQPQHF. J is TRBJ1-5 and V is TRBV4-3; D remains unclear. CDR1 and CDR2 (germline): LGHNA, YSLEER. Trimming removed 0 bases from V and 6 bases from J, with 12 bases in between. This CDR3 region has 15 residues.

The chain recombines TRBV7-2 with TRBJ2-3; D gene ambiguous. Germline V CDR1 and CDR2: SGHTA, FQGNSA. The CDR3 has 13 amino acids. Trimming pared 1 base from V and 4 bases from J, leaving 6 bases between. In DNA, the CDR3 is TGTGCCAGCAGCTTAGTATACGCAGATACGCAGTATTTT. This encodes CASSLVYADTQYF.

This sequence joins TRBV5-1 and TRBJ2-1; no clear D gene. V was cut by 1 base and J by 0 bases, with 8 bases left in between. The CDR3 is 15 amino acids. Germline CDR1 and CDR2: SGHRS and YFSETQ. The CDR3 loop is CASSLQTPSYNEQFF. The CDR3 DNA sequence: TGCGCCAGCAGCTTGCAGACGCCCTCCTACAATGAGCAGTTCTTC. Variable domain in full (rest from reference TRBV5-1 and TRBJ2-1): KAGVTQTPRYLIKTRGQQVTLSCSPISGHRSVSWYQQTPGQGLQFLFEYFSETQRNKGNFPGRFSGRQFSNSRSEMNVSTLELGDSALYLCASSLQTPSYNEQFFGPGTRLTVL.

In its sample, this clone was seen once. The V gene is TRBV4-3, the J gene TRBJ1-5, with TRBD1 identical over 8 bases. Germline-derived CDR1 and CDR2 are LGHNA and YSLEER. The ends lost 0 bases at V and 4 bases at J; junction bases unmatched: 2. CDR3 length equals 15 residues. The chain's CDR3 is CASSQDGTGNQPQHF. Written as DNA, the CDR3 is TGCGCCAGCAGCCAAGACGGGACAGGTAATCAGCCCCAGCATTTT.

The chain has TRBV10-3 and TRBJ1-1, with D unclear. Germline loops: CDR1 ENHRY, CDR2 SYGVKD. The CDR3 loop spans 18 amino acids. V was clipped by 0 bases and J by 2 bases, with 19 bases between them. As DNA, the CDR3 is TGTGCCATCAGTGAGTCAGTCCACAATATGGGGTTCAACACTGAAGCTTTCTTT. It is translated as CAISESVHNMGFNTEAFF.

V is TRBV27 and J is TRBJ1-2; TRBD1 agrees at 7 bases. This CDR3 is 15 amino acids long. CDR1 and CDR2 (germline): MNHEY, SMNVEV (reference sequence). The V gene end was trimmed by 4 bases and the J gene end by 4 bases; junction bases not matched to a gene: 9. The CDR3 reads CASSYFRDSPYGYTF. The CDR3 DNA reads as TGTGCCAGCAGTTATTTCCGGGACAGCCCCTATGGCTACACCTTC.

V usage is TRBV5-6 and J usage is TRBJ1-1, with D possibly being TRBD1 (5 bases). The V gene lost 4 bases and the J gene lost 0 bases, with 16 bases spanning the gap. Germline CDR1 and CDR2: SGHDT and YYEEEE. The CDR3 length is 16 residues. The CDR3 loop reads CASSPRGGHLNTEAFF. In DNA form, the CDR3 reads TGTGCCAGCAGCCCACGTGGCGGACACTTGAACACTGAAGCTTTCTTT.

V usage is TRBV2 and J usage is TRBJ2-1; a weak D match, TRBD1 (7 bases). CDR3 length equals 15 residues. V dropped 6 bases and J dropped 0 bases, with 12 bases sitting between them. Germline V gene lookup returns CDR1 SNHLY and CDR2 FYNNEI. CDR3 amino acids: CASRQGGSSYNEQFF. The CDR3 nucleotides read TGTGCCAGCAGGCAGGGGGGTAGCTCCTACAATGAGCAGTTCTTC.

This chain links TRBV6-5 with TRBJ2-1; possibly TRBD1 for D (6 bases). CDR3 size: 13 residues. V shed 6 bases and J shed 2 bases, with 8 bases lying between them. Germline V CDR1 and CDR2: MNHEY, SVGAGI. The CDR3 DNA follows: TGTGCCAGCAGAGAGGGGGCCTACAATGAGCAGTTCTTC. It yields the protein CASREGAYNEQFF.